The 4 T cell receptor beta chains listed next were all sequenced from one sample in a study of blood T cell repertoires in COVID-19. This table comes from immunoSEQ multiplex PCR, and its TCRdb copy is limited to in-frame clones, with some not included. The sample contains some 260,000 clones, about 91% of which appear only once. Sequenced sample: peripheral blood. All receptors derive from a woman between 25 and 40 years old with COVID-19, enrolled during active disease.

The chain uses TRBV5-6 and TRBJ2-1; the D gene is possibly TRBD1 (6 bases). The germline V gene has CDR1 SGHDT and CDR2 YYEEEE. V lost 0 bases and J lost 5, with 12 bases in between. The CDR3 contains 15 residues. Here the CDR3 DNA reads TGTGCCAGCAGCTTGGAATGGACAGAGGACAATGAGCAGTTCTTC. Translating it yields CASSLEWTEDNEQFF.

The CDR3 loop reads CASTDRAFNYGYTF. The CDR3 region has the DNA TGCGCCAGCACGGACAGGGCGTTTAACTATGGCTACACCTTC. The chain recombines TRBV4-3 with TRBJ1-2; 8 nucleotides match TRBD1. Trimming removed 7 bases from V and 1 base from J; junction bases left unmatched: 5. CDR1 and CDR2 (germline): LGHNA, YSLEER. The CDR3 sequence is 14 residues long.

This clone was detected once. The chain is built from TRBV6-5 and TRBJ1-1, with D perhaps matching TRBD1 (6 bases). Trimming pared 4 bases from V and 4 bases from J, leaving 10 bases between. CDR1 and CDR2 (germline): MNHEY, SVGAGI. The CDR3 length is 13 residues. The CDR3 bases are TGTGCCAGCAGTTCAGGGGTTAGCACTGAAGCTTTCTTT. Translating gives CASSSGVSTEAFF.

The chain has TRBV7-9 and TRBJ2-7; 8 nucleotides align to TRBD2. The CDR3 totals 14 residues. V was clipped by 5 bases and J by 3 bases; unmatched bases: 6. Germline V gives CDR1 SEHNR, CDR2 FQNEAQ (reference sequence). CDR3 sequence reads: CASSAAGAVYEQYF. In DNA, the CDR3 is TGTGCCAGCAGCGCAGCGGGGGCCGTCTACGAGCAGTACTTC.